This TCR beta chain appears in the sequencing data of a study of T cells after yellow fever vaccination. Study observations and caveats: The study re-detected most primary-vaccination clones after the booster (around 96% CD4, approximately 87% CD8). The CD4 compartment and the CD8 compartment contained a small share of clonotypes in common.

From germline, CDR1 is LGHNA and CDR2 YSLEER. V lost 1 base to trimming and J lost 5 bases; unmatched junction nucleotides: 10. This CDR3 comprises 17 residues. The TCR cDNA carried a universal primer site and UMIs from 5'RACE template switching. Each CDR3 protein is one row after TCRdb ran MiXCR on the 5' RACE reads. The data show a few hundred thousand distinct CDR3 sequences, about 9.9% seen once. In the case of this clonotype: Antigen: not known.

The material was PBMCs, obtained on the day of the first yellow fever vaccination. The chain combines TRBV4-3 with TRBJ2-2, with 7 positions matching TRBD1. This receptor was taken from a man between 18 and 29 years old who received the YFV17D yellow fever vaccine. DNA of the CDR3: TGCGCCAGCAGCCAAGGCATCTCCGGGACAGTGACCGGGGAGCTGTTTTTT. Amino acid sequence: CASSQGISGTVTGELFF.